Detailed here is one T cell receptor (beta chain). The data were obtained in a study of CD4+ T cells in melanoma. Trimming stripped 2 bases from V and 7 bases from J, with 15 bases between. This CDR3 region has 14 residues. Germline lookup yields CDR1 SGHTA and CDR2 FQGTGA. Produced via immunoSEQ multiplex PCR; TCRdb's table is partial and in-frame only. The sample lists about 110,000 clones; around 92% were seen once. V and J are TRBV7-3 and TRBJ2-7, with D maybe TRBD1 (5 bases). The material sequenced was peripheral blood. The receptor was isolated from a human donor with melanoma. The CDR3, as DNA: TGTGCCAGCAGCTTAGCGTTTGGGGCAGGGGAGCAGTACTTC. Protein: CASSLAFGAGEQYF.